Reported below is one T cell receptor beta chain. The germline CDR1 and CDR2 sequences are LNHDA and SQIVND (reference sequence). The CDR3 is 21 residues long. The V end was cut by 4 bases, the J end by 1 base, with 26 bases between. This entry belongs to a study of blood T cell repertoires in COVID-19. Looking at the study overall: Donors in the United States, Italy and Spain gave samples during acute or convalescent COVID-19. PBMCs, B-cell-depleted T cells, or T cells were the source of the cDNA or gDNA that made up the material.

Original methodology: Researchers report that nucleated cell counts were estimated from reference gene primer amplification. Profiling relied on immunoSEQ multiplex PCR, and the TCRdb table lists in-frame clones only, not all of them. V and J calls and clone size are as listed in that table; D and trimming were resolved from the DNA. The table lists fewer than 70,000 clones, 80% to 85% of them singletons. The material sequenced was peripheral blood. The clonotype was recovered from a man aged 50-60 years with active COVID-19. The chain combines TRBV19 with TRBJ2-6; tentative D call: TRBD2 (5 bases). Here the CDR3 reads CASSTRPFGGLRTSGANVLTF. CDR3 bases: TGTGCCAGTAGTACACGACCCTTCGGAGGACTCAGAACATCTGGGGCCAACGTCCTGACTTTC.